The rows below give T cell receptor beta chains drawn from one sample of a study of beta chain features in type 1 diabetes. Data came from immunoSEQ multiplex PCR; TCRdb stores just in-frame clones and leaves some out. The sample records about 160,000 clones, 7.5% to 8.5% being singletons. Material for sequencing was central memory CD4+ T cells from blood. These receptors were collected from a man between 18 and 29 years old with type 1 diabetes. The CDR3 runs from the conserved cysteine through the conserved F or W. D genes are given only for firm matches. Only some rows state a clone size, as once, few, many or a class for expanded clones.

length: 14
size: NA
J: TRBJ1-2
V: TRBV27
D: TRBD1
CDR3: CASSLTQGARGYTF
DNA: TGTGCCAGCAGTTTAACCCAGGGGGCGAGGGGCTACACCTTC

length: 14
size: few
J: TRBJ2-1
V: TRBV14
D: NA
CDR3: CASSRELVYNEQFF
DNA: TGTGCCAGCAGCCGAGAGTTAGTTTACAATGAGCAGTTCTTC

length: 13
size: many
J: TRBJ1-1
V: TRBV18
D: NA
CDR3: CASSVDLNTEAFF
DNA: TGTGCCAGCTCAGTCGACTTGAACACTGAAGCTTTCTTT

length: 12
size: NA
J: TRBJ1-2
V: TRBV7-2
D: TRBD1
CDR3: CASSVVPGQRAF
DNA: TGTGCCAGCAGCGTCGTCCCGGGACAGAGGGCCTTC

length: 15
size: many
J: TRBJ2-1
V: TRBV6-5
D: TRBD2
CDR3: CASSRPSGSEDEQFF
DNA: TGTGCCAGCAGCCGCCCTAGCGGGAGTGAAGATGAGCAGTTCTTC

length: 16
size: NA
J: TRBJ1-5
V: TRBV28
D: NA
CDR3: CASSPLEGTGGQPQHF
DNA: TGTGCCAGCAGCCCTCTCGAAGGGACGGGGGGTCAGCCCCAGCATTTT

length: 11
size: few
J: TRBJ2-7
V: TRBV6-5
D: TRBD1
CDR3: CASDGQGFKYF
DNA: TGTGCCTCTGACGGACAGGGTTTCAAGTACTTC

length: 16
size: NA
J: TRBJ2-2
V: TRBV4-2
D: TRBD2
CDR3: CASSPGTSHGIGELFF
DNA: TGTGCCAGCAGCCCCGGGACTAGCCATGGTATCGGGGAGCTGTTTTTT

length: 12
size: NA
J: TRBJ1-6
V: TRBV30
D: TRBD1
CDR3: CAWSTGGSPLHF
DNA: TGTGCCTGGAGTACAGGGGGTTCACCCCTCCACTTT

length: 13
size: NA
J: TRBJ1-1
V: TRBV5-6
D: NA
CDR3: CASRFSGNTEAFF
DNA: TGTGCCAGCAGGTTCTCAGGGAACACTGAAGCTTTCTTT

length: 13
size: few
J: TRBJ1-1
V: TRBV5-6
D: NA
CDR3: CASSELVNTEAFF
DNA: TGTGCCAGCAGTGAGTTGGTGAACACTGAAGCTTTCTTT

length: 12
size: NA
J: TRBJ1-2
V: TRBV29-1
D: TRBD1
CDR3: CSVLTGGYGYTF
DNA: TGCAGCGTGCTGACAGGGGGCTATGGCTACACCTTC

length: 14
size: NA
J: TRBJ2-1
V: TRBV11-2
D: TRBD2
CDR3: CASSLVGRSNEQFF
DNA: TGTGCCAGCAGCTTAGTCGGGAGGTCCAATGAGCAGTTCTTC

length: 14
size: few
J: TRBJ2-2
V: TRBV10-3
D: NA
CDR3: CAITADTNTGELFF
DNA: TGTGCCATCACAGCGGATACCAACACCGGGGAGCTGTTTTTT

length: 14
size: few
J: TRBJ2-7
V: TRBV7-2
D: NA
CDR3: CASSYGGGAYEQYF
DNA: TGTGCCAGCAGCTACGGAGGGGGGGCCTACGAGCAGTACTTC

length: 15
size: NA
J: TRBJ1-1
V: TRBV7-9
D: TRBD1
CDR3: CASSNREGANTEAFF
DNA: TGTGCCAGCTCCAACCGGGAGGGGGCTAACACTGAAGCTTTCTTT

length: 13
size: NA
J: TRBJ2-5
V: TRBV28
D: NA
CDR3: CASTPVGGQTQYF
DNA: TGTGCCAGCACCCCCGTCGGGGGACAGACCCAGTACTTC

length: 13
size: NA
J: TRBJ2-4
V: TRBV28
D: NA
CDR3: CASSPTGWNIQYF
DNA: TGTGCCAGCAGTCCGACAGGTTGGAACATTCAGTACTTC

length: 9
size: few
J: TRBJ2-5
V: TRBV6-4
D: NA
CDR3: CASNTGQYF
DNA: TGTGCCAGCAACACAGGCCAGTACTTC

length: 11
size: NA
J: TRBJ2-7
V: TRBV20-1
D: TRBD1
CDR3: CSGETGYEQYF
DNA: TGCAGCGGAGAGACAGGGTACGAGCAGTACTTC

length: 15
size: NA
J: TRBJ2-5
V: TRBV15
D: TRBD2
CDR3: CATSIGWGGIGTQYF
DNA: TGTGCCACCAGCATCGGTTGGGGGGGGATTGGGACCCAGTACTTC

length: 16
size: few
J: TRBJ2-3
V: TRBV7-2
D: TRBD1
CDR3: CASSTLGGSGTDTQYF
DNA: TGTGCCAGCAGCACCCTAGGGGGCAGTGGTACAGATACGCAGTATTTT

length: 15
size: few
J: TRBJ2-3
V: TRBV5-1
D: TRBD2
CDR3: CASSRLSGRLDTQYF
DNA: TGCGCCAGCAGTCGTCTTAGCGGGAGATTAGATACGCAGTATTTT

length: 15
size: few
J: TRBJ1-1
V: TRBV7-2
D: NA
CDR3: CASSWNGVMNTEAFF
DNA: TGTGCCAGCAGCTGGAACGGAGTCATGAACACTGAAGCTTTCTTT

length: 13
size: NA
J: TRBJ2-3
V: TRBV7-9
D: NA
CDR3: CASSSSSTDTQYF
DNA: TGTGCCAGCAGCTCATCCAGCACAGATACGCAGTATTTT

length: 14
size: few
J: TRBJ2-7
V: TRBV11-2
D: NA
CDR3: CASRQTGQSYEQYF
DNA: TGTGCCAGCAGGCAAACCGGACAGTCCTACGAGCAGTACTTC

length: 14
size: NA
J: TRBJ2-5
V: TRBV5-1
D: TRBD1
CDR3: CASSPGQGTETQYF
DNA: TGCGCCAGCAGCCCCGGACAGGGGACTGAGACCCAGTACTTC

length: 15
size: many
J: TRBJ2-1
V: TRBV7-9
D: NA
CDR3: CASSLPGHWYNEQFF
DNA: TGTGCCAGCAGCTTACCGGGACACTGGTACAATGAGCAGTTCTTC

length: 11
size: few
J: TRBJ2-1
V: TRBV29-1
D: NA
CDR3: CTVRPSREQFF
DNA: TGCACCGTGCGTCCCTCGAGGGAGCAGTTCTTC

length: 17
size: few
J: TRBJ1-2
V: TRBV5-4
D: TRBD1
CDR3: CASSRYSPGQGAGGYTF
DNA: TGTGCCAGCAGCCGCTACTCCCCGGGACAGGGGGCAGGTGGCTACACCTTC

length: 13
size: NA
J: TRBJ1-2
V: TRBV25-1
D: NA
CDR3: CASSDRQFEGYTF
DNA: TGTGCCAGCAGTGACCGACAGTTTGAGGGCTACACCTTC

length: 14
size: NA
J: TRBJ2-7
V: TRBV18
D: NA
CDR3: CASSQSRQFYEQYF
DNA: TGTGCCAGCTCTCAAAGCCGACAATTTTACGAGCAGTACTTC

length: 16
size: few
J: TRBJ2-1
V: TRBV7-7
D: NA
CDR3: CASSPGGGPSYNEQFF
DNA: TGTGCCAGCAGCCCGGGTGGCGGTCCCTCCTACAATGAGCAGTTCTTC

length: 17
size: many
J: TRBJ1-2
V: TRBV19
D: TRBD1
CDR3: CASSTRWTGTVNYGYTF
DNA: TGTGCCAGTAGTACCCGATGGACAGGCACCGTCAACTATGGCTACACCTTC

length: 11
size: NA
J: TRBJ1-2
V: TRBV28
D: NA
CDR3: CASRGARGYTF
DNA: TGTGCCAGCAGGGGGGCGCGCGGCTACACCTTC

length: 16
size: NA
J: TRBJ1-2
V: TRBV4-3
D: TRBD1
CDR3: CASSQDLGTGNYGYTF
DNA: TGCGCCAGCAGCCAAGATCTGGGGACAGGGAACTATGGCTACACCTTC

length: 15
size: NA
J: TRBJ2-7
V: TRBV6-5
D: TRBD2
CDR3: CASSYSWDTSGEQYF
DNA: TGTGCCAGCAGTTACTCTTGGGACACTAGCGGCGAGCAGTACTTC

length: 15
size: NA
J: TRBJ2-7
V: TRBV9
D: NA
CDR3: CASSVAEGGPYEQYF
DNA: TGTGCCAGCAGCGTAGCGGAGGGGGGGCCGTACGAGCAGTACTTC

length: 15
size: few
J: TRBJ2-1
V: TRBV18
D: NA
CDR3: CASSPLGGPDNEQFF
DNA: TGTGCCAGCTCACCCCTGGGGGGGCCGGACAATGAGCAGTTCTTC

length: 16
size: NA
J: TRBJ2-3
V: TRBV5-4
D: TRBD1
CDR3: CASSERTGGDTDTQYF
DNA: TGTGCCAGCAGCGAAAGGACAGGGGGAGACACAGATACGCAGTATTTT

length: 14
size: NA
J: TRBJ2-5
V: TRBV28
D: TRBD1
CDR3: CASRGAGQGETQYF
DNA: TGTGCCAGCAGGGGCGCCGGACAGGGGGAGACCCAGTACTTC

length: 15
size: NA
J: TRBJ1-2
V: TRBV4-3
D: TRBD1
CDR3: CASSHGLDRAYGYTF
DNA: TGCGCCAGCAGCCACGGCCTGGACAGGGCCTATGGCTACACCTTC

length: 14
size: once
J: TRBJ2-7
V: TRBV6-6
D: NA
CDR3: CASSYFRVSYEQYF
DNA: TGTGCCAGCAGTTACTTTCGGGTCTCCTACGAGCAGTACTTC

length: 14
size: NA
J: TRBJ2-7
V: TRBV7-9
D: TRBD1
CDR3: CASSLARTGTEQYF
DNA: TGTGCCAGCAGCTTAGCGCGGACAGGGACGGAGCAGTACTTC

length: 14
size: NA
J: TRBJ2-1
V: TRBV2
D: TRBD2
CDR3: CASSVEREYNEQFF
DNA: TGTGCCAGCAGTGTAGAGCGGGAATACAATGAGCAGTTCTTC